One sample yielded the 7 T cell receptor beta chains listed below, sequenced in a study of blood T cell repertoires in COVID-19. Clones were sequenced by immunoSEQ multiplex PCR, and TCRdb holds only the in-frame ones, with some missing. The data hold about 140,000 clones, with approximately 85% observed a single time. The sample consisted of peripheral blood. The receptors originated from a man between 45 and 60 years old with acute or convalescent COVID-19.

The chain joins TRBV2 to TRBJ1-2, with D hard to call. The germline V and J ends were trimmed by 4 bases and 2 bases, with 11 bases remaining between them. Germline V lookup: CDR1 SNHLY, CDR2 FYNNEI. The CDR3 runs 14 residues. DNA for the CDR3: TGTGCCAGCAGTGCCCTACAGACGAACTATGGCTACACCTTC. Protein: CASSALQTNYGYTF.

This clone was recorded once. The chain is built from TRBV30 and TRBJ2-1; TRBD2 matches 10 bases. There are 17 residues in the CDR3. Germline values: CDR1 GTSNPN, CDR2 SVGIG (reference sequence). The V gene end was trimmed by 3 bases and the J gene end by 2 bases; junction bases not matched to a gene: 10. CDR3 sequence reads: CAWRGGASGSTYNEQFF. CDR3 in DNA: TGTGCCTGGAGGGGGGGGGCTAGCGGGAGTACCTACAATGAGCAGTTCTTC. Full variable domain (remainder filled in from reference TRBV30 and TRBJ2-1): SQTIHQWPATLVQPVGSPLSLECTVEGTSNPNLYWYRQAAGRGLQLLFYSVGIGQISSEVPQNLSASRPQDRQFILSSKKLLLSDSGFYLCAWRGGASGSTYNEQFFGPGTRLTVL.

As DNA, the CDR3 is TGCGCCAGCAGCTTTTACAGGTCGGATGAGCAGTTCTTC. Translated: CASSFYRSDEQFF. The V gene is TRBV5-1, the J gene TRBJ2-1; TRBD1 might be the D (5 bases). The CDR3 spans 13 residues. In germline, CDR1 is SGHRS, CDR2 YFSETQ. V lost 2 bases and J lost 8, with 11 bases in between.

V gene TRBV9 combines with J gene TRBJ2-2; perhaps TRBD1 as D (5 bases). Trimming took 0 bases from V and 8 from J, leaving 11 bases between them. Germline CDR1 SGDLS, CDR2 YYNGEE. The CDR3 extends over 14 amino acids. CDR3 nucleotide sequence: TGTGCCAGCAGCGTAGAACAGGCCCTTGGGGAGCTGTTTTTT. Amino acids: CASSVEQALGELFF.

The rearrangement links TRBV15 to TRBJ1-6, with a possible D match to TRBD1 (6 bases). The CDR3 sequence is 18 residues long. The V and J ends lost 0 bases and 5 bases respectively, with 17 bases between them. Looked up from germline, CDR1 is LNHNV and CDR2 is YYDKDF (reference sequence). The CDR3 reads CATSRDRAGVGNNSPLHF. In DNA form, the CDR3 reads TGTGCCACCAGCAGAGATAGGGCAGGGGTTGGTAATAATTCACCCCTCCACTTT. The whole variable domain, filled in from reference TRBV15 and TRBJ1-6, reads DAMVIQNPRYQVTQFGKPVTLSCSQTLNHNVMYWYQQKSSQAPKLLFHYYDKDFNNEADTPDNFQSRRPNTSFCFLDIRSPGLGDTAMYLCATSRDRAGVGNNSPLHFGNGTRLTVT.

The chain has TRBV19 and TRBJ2-1, with D possibly TRBD2 on 5 matching bases. CDR1 is LNHDA, CDR2 SQIVND, per germline (reference sequence). The CDR3 totals 16 residues. Trimming cost V 5 bases and J 8 bases, with 22 bases left between them. The CDR3 bases are TGTGCCAGTAGTGCCCCGGAGGAGGCCGTAATAGATGAGCAGTTCTTC. Its protein product is CASSAPEEAVIDEQFF.

This clone was observed once. The V call is TRBV10-1, the J call TRBJ2-2, with a tentative D call TRBD2 (5 bases). The CDR3 is 14 amino acids. Per the germline V gene, CDR1 is WNHNN and CDR2 is SYGVQD (reference sequence). V shed 8 bases and J shed 4 bases, with 14 bases lying between them. The CDR3 nucleotides are TGCGCCAGCTCGCGCCGGGGATTCACCGGGGAGCTGTTTTTT. It yields the protein CASSRRGFTGELFF.